One and the same sample provided the 10 T cell receptor beta chains below, sequenced in a study of glioma-infiltrating T cells. Using RNA template, CDR3s of TCR alpha and beta were amplified with iRepertoire arm-PCR. Each CDR3 protein is one row after TCRdb ran MiXCR on the multiplex PCR reads. In the table there are some 190,000 distinct CDR3 sequences, about 31% of which are singletons. Material for sequencing was glioma tissue, nonneoplastic brain tissue, or PBMCs (not recorded which). These receptors came from a human donor with low-grade glioma or glioblastoma, undergoing nonglioma brain surgery, or in good health (not recorded which).

This clonotype appeared many times. This chain connects TRBV20-1 to TRBJ2-7, with 9 bases lining up with TRBD2. V gave up 6 bases and J gave up 2 bases; unmatched junction bases: 5. This CDR3 has 13 residues. CDR1 DFQATT and CDR2 SNEGSKA come from the germline V gene (reference sequence). The CDR3: CSAIAGEPYEQYF. The CDR3 bases are TGCAGTGCAATAGCGGGAGAACCCTACGAGCAGTACTTC.

Concerning this clonotype itself: This may be a read error: a much more frequent sequence differs by one nucleotide. The V gene is TRBV29-1, the J gene TRBJ1-1, with D possibly TRBD1 on 5 matching bases. The CDR3 consists of 12 residues. CDR1 is SQVTM and CDR2 is ANQGSEA in the germline V gene. The CDR3 coding sequence is TGCATTGCTGGAAGGGGGAACACTGAAGCTTTCTTT. Protein: CIAGRGNTEAFF.

This clonotype was found a few times. The CDR3 loop is CASSISRYGNTIYF. The DNA for the CDR3 is TGTGCCAGTAGTATTAGTCGGTATGGAAACACCATATATTTT. The V gene is TRBV19, the J gene TRBJ1-3; D not certain. The CDR3 runs 14 residues. V lost 3 bases and J lost 3, with 9 bases in between. CDR1 and CDR2 from the germline V gene are LNHDA and SQIVND (reference sequence).

This clonotype appeared many times. The V gene is TRBV7-9, the J gene TRBJ2-7; 8 positions agree with TRBD1. The CDR3 has 13 amino acids. CDR1 is SEHNR and CDR2 is FQNEAQ in the germline V gene (reference sequence). With 5 bases clipped from V and 2 bases from J, the junction kept 2 bases outside the gene matches. The CDR3 spells CASSPTGAYEQYF. The CDR3 DNA sequence: TGTGCCAGCAGCCCGACAGGGGCCTACGAGCAGTACTTC.

This sequence joins TRBV6-1 and TRBJ2-5; 9 bases agree with TRBD2. The V segment lost 2 bases and the J segment 5 bases; nucleotides outside the gene matches: 9. CDR3 length equals 16 residues. CDR1 and CDR2 from the germline V gene are MNHNS and SASEGT. CDR3 in DNA: TGTGCCAGCAGTGAATTTGATAGCGGGAGAATCGAGACCCAGTACTTC. Translating it yields CASSEFDSGRIETQYF.

V gene TRBV6-9 combines with J gene TRBJ2-7; TRBD2 might be the D (7 bases). Germline CDR1 reads MNHGY; CDR2 reads SVAAGI. The CDR3 is made up of 15 amino acids. Trimming shortened V by 8 bases and J by 2 bases, and 19 bases separated the two germline ends. Here the CDR3 reads CASRYPRGATYEQYF. The CDR3 nucleotides read TGTGCCAGCCGCTATCCACGGGGGGCGACCTACGAGCAGTACTTC.

In DNA form, the CDR3 reads TGTGCCAGCAGTTTAACAGGGGAGATGGATGGCTACACCTTC. The encoded protein is CASSLTGEMDGYTF. This chain joins TRBV27 and TRBJ1-2; TRBD1 agrees at 7 bases. V was clipped by 2 bases and J by 6 bases; unmatched bases: 6. The CDR3 loop spans 14 amino acids. Germline values: CDR1 MNHEY, CDR2 SMNVEV (reference sequence).

This clonotype was recorded at least ten times. V is TRBV7-2 and J is TRBJ2-5; 9 bases align to TRBD2. CDR3 length: 16 residues. V lost 5 bases, J lost 5 bases, and 12 bases stayed unmatched. Germline assignment: CDR1 SGHTA and CDR2 FQGNSA. CDR3 sequence reads: CASSDPSLAGQETQYF. Written as DNA, the CDR3 is TGTGCCAGCAGCGACCCCTCACTAGCGGGTCAGGAGACCCAGTACTTC. Variable domain in full (rest from reference TRBV7-2 and TRBJ2-5): GAGVSQSPSNKVTEKGKDVELRCDPISGHTALYWYRQSLGQGLEFLIYFQGNSAPDKSGLPSDRFSAERTGGSVSTLTIQRTQQEDSAVYLCASSDPSLAGQETQYFGPGTRLLVL.

This clonotype was seen more than once but under ten times. The chain carries TRBV18 and TRBJ2-7; tentative D call: TRBD1 (5 bases). Germline values: CDR1 KGHSH, CDR2 LQKENI. V lost 0 bases, J lost 3 bases, and 12 bases lay in between. The CDR3 contains 15 residues. The CDR3 reads CASSPPGRAGYEQYF. The CDR3 DNA reads TGTGCCAGCTCACCACCCGGCAGGGCTGGCTACGAGCAGTACTTC.

On this clonotype: With a much larger clone just one base away, this may be a read error. The CDR3 DNA sequence: TGTGCCATCAGCCCCGGCAGGGAAGCTTTCTTT. This encodes CAISPGREAFF. The V and J genes are TRBV12-3 or TRBV12-4 and TRBJ1-1; D gene ambiguous. The V and J ends lost 10 bases and 8 bases respectively, with 14 bases between them. This CDR3 is built from 11 residues.